This is a list of T cell receptor delta chains from one sample in a study of gamma-delta T cells after stem cell transplantation. TCRdb reanalysed the RT-PCR reads with CATT. The data contain roughly 2,000 delta-chain clones, over 2.5% of them seen just once; the ten biggest clones take up about 52%. The sequenced sample was gamma-delta T cells. The receptors shown here come from a human donor. It is not recorded whose cells these are; they may come from a transplant donor. Both conserved end residues are part of each CDR3. Fields, in order: J gene, clone size, D gene, V gene, CDR3 protein, CDR3 DNA. The D gene is left open where the match is weak. Expanded clones get a size class; other rows say once, few or many, or leave the size out.

TRDJ1 | few | . | TRDV2 | CACDSLTDYTDKLIF | TGTGCCTGTGACTCCCTTACCGATTACACCGATAAACTCATCTTT
TRDJ1 | medium-sized | TRDD3 | TRDV2 | CACDAVLGDTRGSGTDKLIF | TGTGCCTGTGACGCCGTACTGGGGGATACGCGGGGTTCGGGGACCGATAAACTCATCTTT
TRDJ1 | . | TRDD3 | TRDV2 | CAWYWGIDLTDKLIF | TGTGCCTGGTACTGGGGGATTGATCTTACCGATAAACTCATCTTT
TRDJ3 | large | TRDD3 | TRDV2 | CACDTGGYQSSWDTRQMFF | TGTGCCTGTGACACCGGGGGATATCAGAGCTCCTGGGACACCCGACAGATGTTTTTC
TRDJ1 | . | TRDD3 | TRDV2 | CACDQLGDTPDKLIF | TGTGCCTGTGATCAACTGGGGGATACCCCCGATAAACTCATCTTT
TRDJ1 | . | TRDD3 | TRDV2 | CACDELLGDEEADKLIF | TGTGCCTGTGACGAATTACTGGGGGATGAAGAGGCCGATAAACTCATCTTT
TRDJ1 | medium-sized | TRDD3 | TRDV2 | CACDTLWLGDTTRYTDKLIF | TGTGCCTGTGACACCCTTTGGCTGGGGGATACTACCCGATACACCGATAAACTCATCTTT
TRDJ3 | medium-sized | TRDD3 | TRDV2 | CACDSVLGDTRWDTRQMFF | TGTGCCTGTGACTCCGTACTGGGGGATACGCGATGGGACACCCGACAGATGTTTTTC
TRDJ1 | medium-sized | . | TRDV2 | CACDTVSPFRGEATDKLIF | TGTGCCTGTGACACCGTATCCCCTTTTAGGGGGGAGGCCACCGATAAACTCATCTTT
TRDJ1 | few | . | TRDV3 | CALGSGGSDKLIF | TGTGCCCTTGGGAGTGGGGGGTCCGATAAACTCATCTTT